This T cell receptor (beta chain) was identified in a study of vaccination effects on CD4 cells after COVID-19. Subsequent to less than twelve days of culture, CD4+ T cells were isolated. Only in-frame clones appear in the TCRdb table, and some are missing; sequencing was by immunoSEQ multiplex PCR. The data contain around 41,000 clones, more than 75% of them seen just once; the ten biggest clones take up 2.9%. A note on this clone: The antigen is undetermined.

The J segment lost 4 bases and the V segment lost 3 bases, leaving 3 bases of the junction unmatched. CDR3 size: 14 residues. Germline V gene data show CDR1 as SGHRS and CDR2 as YFSETQ. The input for sequencing was CD4+ T cells from PBMCs cultured without peptide, taken before COVID-19 vaccination. V and J are TRBV5-1 and TRBJ2-5; 10 bases fit TRBD1. The origin of this receptor is a human donor who received a COVID-19 vaccine. The CDR3 DNA sequence: TGCGCCAGCAGCTGGGACAGGGGAGGAGAGACCCAGTACTTC. Residues: CASSWDRGGETQYF.